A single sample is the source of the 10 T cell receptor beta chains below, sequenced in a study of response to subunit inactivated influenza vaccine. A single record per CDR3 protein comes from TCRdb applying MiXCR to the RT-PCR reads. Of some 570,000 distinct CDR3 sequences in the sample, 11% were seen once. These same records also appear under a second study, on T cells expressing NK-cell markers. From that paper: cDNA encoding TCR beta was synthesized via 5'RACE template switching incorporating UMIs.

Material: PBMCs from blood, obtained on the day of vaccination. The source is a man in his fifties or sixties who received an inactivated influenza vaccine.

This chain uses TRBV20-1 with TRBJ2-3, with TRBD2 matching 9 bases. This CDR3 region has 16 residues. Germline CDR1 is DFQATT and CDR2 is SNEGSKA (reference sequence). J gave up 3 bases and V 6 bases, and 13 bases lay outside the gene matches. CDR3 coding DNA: TGCAGTGCCCCCCGGATTAGCGGGAGTAGGACAGATACGCAGTATTTT. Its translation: CSAPRISGSRTDTQYF.

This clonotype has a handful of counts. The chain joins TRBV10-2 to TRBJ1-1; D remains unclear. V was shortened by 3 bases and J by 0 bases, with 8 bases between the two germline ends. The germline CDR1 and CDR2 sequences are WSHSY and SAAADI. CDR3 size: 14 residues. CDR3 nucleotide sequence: TGCGCCAGCAGTGATCACCCAATGAACACTGAAGCTTTCTTT. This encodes CASSDHPMNTEAFF.

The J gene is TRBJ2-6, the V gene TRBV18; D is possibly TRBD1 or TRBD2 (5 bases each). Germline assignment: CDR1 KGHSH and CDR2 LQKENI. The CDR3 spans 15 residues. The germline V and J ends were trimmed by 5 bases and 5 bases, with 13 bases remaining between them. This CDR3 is CASSFGTARANVLTF. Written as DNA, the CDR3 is TGTGCCAGCTCATTTGGGACGGCGAGGGCCAACGTCCTGACTTTC.

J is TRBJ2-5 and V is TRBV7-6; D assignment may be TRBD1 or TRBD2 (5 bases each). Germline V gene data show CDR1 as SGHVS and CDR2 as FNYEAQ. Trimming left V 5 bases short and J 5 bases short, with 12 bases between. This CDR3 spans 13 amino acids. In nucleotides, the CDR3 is TGTGCCAGCAGCGGATGGGGGTTGGAGACCCAGTACTTC. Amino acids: CASSGWGLETQYF.

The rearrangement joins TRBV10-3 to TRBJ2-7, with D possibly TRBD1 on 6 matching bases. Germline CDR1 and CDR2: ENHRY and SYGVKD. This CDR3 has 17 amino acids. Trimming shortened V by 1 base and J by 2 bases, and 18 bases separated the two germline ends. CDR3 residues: CAISEWGRTQDTYEQYF. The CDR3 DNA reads TGTGCCATCAGTGAGTGGGGGCGGACTCAAGACACCTACGAGCAGTACTTC.

Here the CDR3 reads CSASPFYGAKGGELFF. CDR3 coding DNA: TGCAGTGCTAGCCCCTTCTATGGGGCGAAGGGCGGGGAGCTGTTTTTT. This chain uses TRBV20-1 with TRBJ2-2; tentative D call: TRBD1 (5 bases). CDR1 and CDR2 (germline): DFQATT, SNEGSKA (reference sequence). Trimming removed 3 bases at V and 7 bases at J, with 21 bases between. The CDR3 sequence is 16 residues long.

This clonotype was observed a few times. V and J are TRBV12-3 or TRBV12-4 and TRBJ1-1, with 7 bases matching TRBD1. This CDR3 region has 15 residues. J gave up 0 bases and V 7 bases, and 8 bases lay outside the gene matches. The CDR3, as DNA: TGTGCCAGCACGGTGAGGGGGCAGATGAACACTGAAGCTTTCTTT. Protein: CASTVRGQMNTEAFF.

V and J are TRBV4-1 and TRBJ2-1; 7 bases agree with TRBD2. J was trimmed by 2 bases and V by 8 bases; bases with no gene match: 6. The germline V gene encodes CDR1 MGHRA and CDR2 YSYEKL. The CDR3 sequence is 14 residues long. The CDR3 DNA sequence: TGCGCCAGCTCGTGGCGGGAGACCTACAATGAGCAGTTCTTC. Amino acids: CASSWRETYNEQFF.

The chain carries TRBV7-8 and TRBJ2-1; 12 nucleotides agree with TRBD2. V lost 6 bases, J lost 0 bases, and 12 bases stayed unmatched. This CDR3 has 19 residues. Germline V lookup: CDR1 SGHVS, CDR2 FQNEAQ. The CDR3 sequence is CASRQEGLAGGSSYNEQFF. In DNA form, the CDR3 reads TGTGCCAGCAGACAAGAGGGGCTAGCGGGGGGGAGCTCCTACAATGAGCAGTTCTTC.

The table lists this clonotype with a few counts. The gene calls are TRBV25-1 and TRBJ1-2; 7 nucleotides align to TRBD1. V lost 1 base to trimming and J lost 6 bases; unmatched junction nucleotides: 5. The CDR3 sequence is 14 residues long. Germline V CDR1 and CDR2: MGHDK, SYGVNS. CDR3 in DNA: TGTGCCAGCAGTGAATTTGACAGGGCGAATGGCTACACCTTC. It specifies CASSEFDRANGYTF.